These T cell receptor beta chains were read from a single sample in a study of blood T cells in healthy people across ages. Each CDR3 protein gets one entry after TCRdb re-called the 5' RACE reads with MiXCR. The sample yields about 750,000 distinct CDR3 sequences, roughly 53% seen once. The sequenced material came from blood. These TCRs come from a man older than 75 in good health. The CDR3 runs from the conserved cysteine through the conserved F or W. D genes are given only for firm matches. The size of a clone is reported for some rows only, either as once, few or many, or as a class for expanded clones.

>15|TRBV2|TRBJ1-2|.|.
CASSELQGIGYGYTF
TGTGCCAGCAGTGAACTGCAGGGCATTGGATATGGCTACACCTTC
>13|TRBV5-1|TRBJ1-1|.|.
CASSPPQNTEAFF
TGCGCCAGCAGCCCTCCACAGAACACTGAAGCTTTCTTT
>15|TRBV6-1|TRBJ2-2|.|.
CASSELGFGTGELFF
TGTGCCAGCAGTGAACTAGGGTTCGGCACCGGGGAGCTGTTTTTT
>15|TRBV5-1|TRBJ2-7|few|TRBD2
CASSLELAGSYEQYF
TGCGCCAGCAGCTTGGAGCTAGCGGGCTCCTACGAGCAGTACTTC
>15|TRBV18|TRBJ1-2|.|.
CASSLTTGGVNGYTF
TGTGCCAGCTCACTGACGACAGGTGGCGTAAATGGCTACACCTTC
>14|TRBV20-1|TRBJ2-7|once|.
CSARDWGGGTELYF
.
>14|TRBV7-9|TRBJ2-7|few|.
CASSFDSPSGEQYF
TGTGCCAGCAGCTTCGACAGTCCTTCGGGCGAGCAGTACTTC
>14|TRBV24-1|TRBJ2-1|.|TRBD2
CATSDRLAGNEQFF
TGTGCCACCAGTGATCGGCTAGCGGGCAATGAGCAGTTCTTC
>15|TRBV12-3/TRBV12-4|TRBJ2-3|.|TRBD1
CASTQGTGGLDTQYF
TGTGCCAGCACCCAGGGGACAGGGGGCCTTGATACGCAGTATTTT
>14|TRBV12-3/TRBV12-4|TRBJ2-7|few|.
CASRYTRRLGEQYF
TGTGCCAGCAGGTACACGCGCCGACTAGGCGAGCAGTACTTC
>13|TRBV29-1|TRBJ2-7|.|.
CSVRRDPTYEQYF
TGCAGCGTTCGAAGGGACCCAACCTACGAGCAGTACTTC
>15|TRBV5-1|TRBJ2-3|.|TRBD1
CASSWTGAGTDTQYF
TGCGCCAGCAGCTGGACAGGGGCGGGCACAGATACGCAGTATTTT